The sequence of this T cell receptor beta chain was determined in a study of T-cell memory formation after mild COVID-19. As for the study in general: Largely, the TCR clusters proved donor specific.

With regard to this clonotype: Antigen unknown.

One entry per CDR3 protein results from TCRdb running MiXCR on the 5' RACE reads. The profile shows 310,000 or so distinct CDR3 sequences, less than 20% of them singletons. Study conclusions and caveats: Prior to infection, memory already included some responding clones, suggesting cross-reactive memory joined.

Input material: PBMCs or a T cell subset sorted from them (not recorded which). The clonotype was recovered from a man aged 18-30 years who had mild COVID-19 (a few samples of this study predate the infection). Cell type and time point are not known.

This chain's CDR3 is CATSGGLGTGFGYTF. Written as DNA, the CDR3 is TGTGCCACCAGTGGAGGGCTCGGGACAGGGTTTGGCTACACCTTC. The chain recombines TRBV24-1 with TRBJ1-2; 9 bases are shared with TRBD1. V shed 5 bases, J shed 7 bases, and the junction held 10 bases outside the gene matches. The CDR3 covers 15 residues. Germline CDR1 KGHDR, CDR2 SFDVKD.